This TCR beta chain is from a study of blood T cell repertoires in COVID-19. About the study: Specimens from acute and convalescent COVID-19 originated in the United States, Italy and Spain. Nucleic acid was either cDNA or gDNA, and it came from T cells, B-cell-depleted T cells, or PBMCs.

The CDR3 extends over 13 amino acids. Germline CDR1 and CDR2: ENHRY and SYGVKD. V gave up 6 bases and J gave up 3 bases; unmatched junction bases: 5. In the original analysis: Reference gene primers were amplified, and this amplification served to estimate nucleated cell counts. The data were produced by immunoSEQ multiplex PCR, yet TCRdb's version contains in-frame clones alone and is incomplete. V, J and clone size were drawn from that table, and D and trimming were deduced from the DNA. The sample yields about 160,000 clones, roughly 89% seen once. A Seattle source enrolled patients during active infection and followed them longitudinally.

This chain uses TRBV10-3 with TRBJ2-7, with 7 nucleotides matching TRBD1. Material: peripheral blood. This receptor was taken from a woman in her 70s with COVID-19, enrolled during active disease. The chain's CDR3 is CAIRTGQDYEQYF. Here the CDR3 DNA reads TGTGCCATCAGAACCGGACAGGACTACGAGCAGTACTTC.